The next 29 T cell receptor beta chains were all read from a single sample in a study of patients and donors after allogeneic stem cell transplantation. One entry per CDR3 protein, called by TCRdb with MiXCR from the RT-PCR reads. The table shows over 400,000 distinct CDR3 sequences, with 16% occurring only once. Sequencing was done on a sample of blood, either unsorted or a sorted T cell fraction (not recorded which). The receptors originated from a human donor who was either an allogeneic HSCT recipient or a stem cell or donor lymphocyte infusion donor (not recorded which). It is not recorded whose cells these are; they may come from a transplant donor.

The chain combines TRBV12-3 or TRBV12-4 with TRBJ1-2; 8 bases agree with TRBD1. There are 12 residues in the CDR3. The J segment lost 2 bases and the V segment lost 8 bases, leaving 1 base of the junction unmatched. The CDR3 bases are TGTGCCAGCCACAGGGGGAACTATGGCTACACCTTC. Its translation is CASHRGNYGYTF.

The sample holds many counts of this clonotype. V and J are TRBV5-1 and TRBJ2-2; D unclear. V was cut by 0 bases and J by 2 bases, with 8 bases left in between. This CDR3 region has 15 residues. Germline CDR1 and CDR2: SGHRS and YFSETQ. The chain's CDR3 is CASSLALGNTGELFF. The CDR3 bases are TGCGCCAGCAGCTTGGCGTTAGGAAACACCGGGGAGCTGTTTTTT.

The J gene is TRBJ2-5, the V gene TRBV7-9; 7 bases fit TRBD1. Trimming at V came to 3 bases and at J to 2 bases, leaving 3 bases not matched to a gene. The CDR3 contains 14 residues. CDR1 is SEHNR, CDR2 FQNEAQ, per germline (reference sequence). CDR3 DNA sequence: TGTGCCAGCAGCTTCGACAGGGCACAAGAGACCCAGTACTTC. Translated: CASSFDRAQETQYF.

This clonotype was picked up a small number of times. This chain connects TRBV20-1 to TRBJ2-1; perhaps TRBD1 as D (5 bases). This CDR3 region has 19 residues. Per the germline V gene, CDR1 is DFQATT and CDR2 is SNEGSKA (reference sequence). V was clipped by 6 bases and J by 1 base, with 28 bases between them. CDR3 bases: TGCAGTGCCCGACGTCCGAGGTACAGGTTAATGGGGTCCTACAATGAGCAGTTCTTC. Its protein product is CSARRPRYRLMGSYNEQFF.

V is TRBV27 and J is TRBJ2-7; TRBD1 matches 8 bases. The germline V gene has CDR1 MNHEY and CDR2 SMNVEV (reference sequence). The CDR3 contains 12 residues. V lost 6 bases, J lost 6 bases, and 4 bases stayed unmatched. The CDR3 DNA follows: TGTGCCAGCAGGGGACAGGCGGGCGAGCAGTACTTC. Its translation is CASRGQAGEQYF.

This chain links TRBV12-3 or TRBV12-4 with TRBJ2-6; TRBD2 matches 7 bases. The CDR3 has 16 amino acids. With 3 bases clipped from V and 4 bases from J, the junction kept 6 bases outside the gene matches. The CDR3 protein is CASSFGGLGGANVLTF. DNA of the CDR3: TGTGCCAGCAGTTTTGGCGGACTAGGAGGGGCCAACGTCCTGACTTTC.

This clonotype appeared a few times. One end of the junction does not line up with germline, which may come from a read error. The CDR3 bases are TGCGCCAGCAGCATGTTCCCAGGGCTCAATCAGCCCCAGCAGTTT. It translates to CASSMFPGLNQPQQF. The chain joins TRBV5-1 to TRBJ1-5; D might be TRBD1 (5 bases). This CDR3 has 15 residues. Germline values: CDR1 SGHRS, CDR2 YFSETQ.

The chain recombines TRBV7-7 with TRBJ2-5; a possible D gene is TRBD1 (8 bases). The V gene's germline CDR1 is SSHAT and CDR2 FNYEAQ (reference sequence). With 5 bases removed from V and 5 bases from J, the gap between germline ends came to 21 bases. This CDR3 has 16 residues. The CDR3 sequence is CASSLDPTQGGETQYF. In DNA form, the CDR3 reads TGTGCCAGCAGCCTAGACCCAACACAGGGGGGGGAGACCCAGTACTTC. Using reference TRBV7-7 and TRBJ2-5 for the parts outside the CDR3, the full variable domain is GAGVSQSPRYKVTKRGQDVTLRCDPISSHATLYWYQQALGQGPEFLTYFNYEAQPDKSGLPSDRFSAERPEGSISTLTIQRTEQRDSAMYRCASSLDPTQGGETQYFGPGTRLLVL.

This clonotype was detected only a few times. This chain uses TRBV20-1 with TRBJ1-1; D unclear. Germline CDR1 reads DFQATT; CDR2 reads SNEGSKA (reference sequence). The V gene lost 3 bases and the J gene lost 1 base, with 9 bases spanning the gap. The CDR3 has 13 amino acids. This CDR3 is CSASRQANTEAFF. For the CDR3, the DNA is TGCAGTGCTAGTCGGCAGGCGAACACTGAAGCTTTCTTT.

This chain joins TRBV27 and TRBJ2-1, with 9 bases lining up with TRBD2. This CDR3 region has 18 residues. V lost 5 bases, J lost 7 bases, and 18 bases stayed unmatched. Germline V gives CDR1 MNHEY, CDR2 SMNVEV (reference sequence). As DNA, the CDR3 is TGTGCCAGCAGTCCTGGACCGACTAGCGGCCAATGGGGGAATGAGCAGTTCTTC. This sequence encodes CASSPGPTSGQWGNEQFF.

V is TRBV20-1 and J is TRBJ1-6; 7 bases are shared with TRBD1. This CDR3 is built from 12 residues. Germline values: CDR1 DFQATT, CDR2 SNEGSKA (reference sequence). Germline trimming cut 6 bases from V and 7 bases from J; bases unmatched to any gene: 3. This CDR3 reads CSAVTGNSPLHF. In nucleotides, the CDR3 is TGCAGTGCAGTGACAGGGAATTCACCCCTCCACTTT.

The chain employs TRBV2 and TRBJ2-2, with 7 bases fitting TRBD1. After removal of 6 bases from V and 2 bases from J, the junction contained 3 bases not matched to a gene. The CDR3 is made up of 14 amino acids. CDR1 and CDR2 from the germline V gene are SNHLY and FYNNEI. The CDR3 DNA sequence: TGTGCCAGCAGACACAGGGGAAACACCGGGGAGCTGTTTTTT. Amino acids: CASRHRGNTGELFF.

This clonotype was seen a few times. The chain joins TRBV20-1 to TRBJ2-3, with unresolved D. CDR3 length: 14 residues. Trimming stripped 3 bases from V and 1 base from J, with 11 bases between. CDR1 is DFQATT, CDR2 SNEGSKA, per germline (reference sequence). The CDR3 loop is CSASGPERTDTQYF. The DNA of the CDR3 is TGCAGTGCTAGCGGCCCCGAGCGCACAGATACGCAGTATTTT.

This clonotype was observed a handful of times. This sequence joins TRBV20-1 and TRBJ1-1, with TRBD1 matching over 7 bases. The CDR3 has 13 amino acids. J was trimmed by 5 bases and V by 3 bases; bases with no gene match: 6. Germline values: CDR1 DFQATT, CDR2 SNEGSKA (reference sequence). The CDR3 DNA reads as TGCAGTGCTAGGTTAGGGGGCGGAACTGAAGCTTTCTTT. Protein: CSARLGGGTEAFF.

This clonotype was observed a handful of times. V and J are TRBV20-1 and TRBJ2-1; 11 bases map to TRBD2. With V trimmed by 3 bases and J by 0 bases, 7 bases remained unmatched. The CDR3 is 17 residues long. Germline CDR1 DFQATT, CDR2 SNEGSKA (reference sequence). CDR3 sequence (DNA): TGCAGTGCTAGGCCTACTAGCGGGAGACACTCCTACAATGAGCAGTTCTTC. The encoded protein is CSARPTSGRHSYNEQFF.

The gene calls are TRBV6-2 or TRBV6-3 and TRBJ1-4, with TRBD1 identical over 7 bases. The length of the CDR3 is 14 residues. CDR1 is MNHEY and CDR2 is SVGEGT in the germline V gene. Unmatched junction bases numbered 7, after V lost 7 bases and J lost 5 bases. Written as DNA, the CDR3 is TGTGCCAGCACTCCGGGACAGAGCAATGAAAAACTGTTTTTT. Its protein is CASTPGQSNEKLFF.

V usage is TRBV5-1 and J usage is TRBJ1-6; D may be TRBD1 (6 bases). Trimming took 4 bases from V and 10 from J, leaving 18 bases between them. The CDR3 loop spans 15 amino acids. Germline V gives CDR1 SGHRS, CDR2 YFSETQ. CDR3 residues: CASSPLGGPWSPLHF. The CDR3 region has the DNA TGCGCCAGCAGCCCCCTAGGGGGGCCCTGGTCACCCCTCCACTTT.

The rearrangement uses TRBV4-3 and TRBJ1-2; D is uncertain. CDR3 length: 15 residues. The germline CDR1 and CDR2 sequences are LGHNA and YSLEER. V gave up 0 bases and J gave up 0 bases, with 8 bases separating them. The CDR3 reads CASSQEGRTNYGYTF. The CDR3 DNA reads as TGCGCCAGCAGCCAAGAGGGCAGAACTAACTATGGCTACACCTTC.

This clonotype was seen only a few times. The CDR3 reads CASRSGTEYNEQFF. For the CDR3, the DNA is TGCGCCAGCAGGTCCGGGACAGAGTACAATGAGCAGTTCTTC. The chain links TRBV5-1 to TRBJ2-1, with 7 bases that match TRBD1. Germline assignment: CDR1 SGHRS and CDR2 YFSETQ. CDR3 length: 14 amino acids. The J segment lost 4 bases and the V segment lost 5 bases, leaving 6 bases of the junction unmatched.

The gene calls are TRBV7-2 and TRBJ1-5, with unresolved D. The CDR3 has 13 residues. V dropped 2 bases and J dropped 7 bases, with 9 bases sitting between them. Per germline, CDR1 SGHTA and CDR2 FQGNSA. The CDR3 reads CASSLWDRQPQHF. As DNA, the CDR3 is TGTGCCAGCAGCTTATGGGATAGGCAGCCCCAGCATTTT.

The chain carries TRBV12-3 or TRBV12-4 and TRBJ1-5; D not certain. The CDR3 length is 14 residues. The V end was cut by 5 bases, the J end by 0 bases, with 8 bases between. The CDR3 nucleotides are TGTGCCAGCAGTCTGATTTATAGCAATCAGCCCCAGCATTTT. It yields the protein CASSLIYSNQPQHF.

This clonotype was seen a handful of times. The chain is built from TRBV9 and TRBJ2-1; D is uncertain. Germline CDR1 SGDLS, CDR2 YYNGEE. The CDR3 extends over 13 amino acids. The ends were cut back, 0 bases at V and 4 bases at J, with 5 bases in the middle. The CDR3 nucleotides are TGTGCCAGCAGCGTAGCCTCTTACAATGAGCAGTTCTTC. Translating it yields CASSVASYNEQFF.

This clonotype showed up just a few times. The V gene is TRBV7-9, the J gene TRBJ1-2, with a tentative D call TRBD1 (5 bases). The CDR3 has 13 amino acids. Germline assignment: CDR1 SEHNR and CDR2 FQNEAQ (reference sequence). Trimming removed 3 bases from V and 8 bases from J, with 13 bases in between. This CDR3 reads CASSLDPGAGYTF. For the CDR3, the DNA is TGTGCCAGCAGCTTGGATCCCGGGGCCGGCTACACCTTC. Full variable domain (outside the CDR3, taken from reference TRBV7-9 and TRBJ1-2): DTGVSQNPRHKITKRGQNVTFRCDPISEHNRLYWYRQTLGQGPEFLTYFQNEAQLEKSRLLSDRFSAERPKGSFSTLEIQRTEQGDSAMYLCASSLDPGAGYTFGSGTRLTVV.

The CDR3, as DNA: TGTGCCTCCCACAGGGGGCATGGCTACACCTTC. Translation: CASHRGHGYTF. The chain links TRBV12-3 or TRBV12-4 to TRBJ1-2; 9 nucleotides agree with TRBD1. V trimming: 11 bases; J trimming: 6 bases; junction bases outside the gene matches: 4. There are 11 residues in the CDR3.

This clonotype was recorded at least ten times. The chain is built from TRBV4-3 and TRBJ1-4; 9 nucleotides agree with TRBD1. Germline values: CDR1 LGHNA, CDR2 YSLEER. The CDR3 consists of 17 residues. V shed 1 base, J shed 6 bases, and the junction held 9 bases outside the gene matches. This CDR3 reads CASSQVQPGQGYEKLFF. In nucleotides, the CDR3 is TGCGCCAGCAGCCAAGTTCAGCCGGGACAGGGTTATGAAAAACTGTTTTTT.

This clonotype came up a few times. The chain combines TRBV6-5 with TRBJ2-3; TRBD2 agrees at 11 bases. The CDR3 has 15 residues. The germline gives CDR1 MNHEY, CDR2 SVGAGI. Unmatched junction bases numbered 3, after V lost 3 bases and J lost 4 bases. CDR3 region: CASSYSGGAADTQYF. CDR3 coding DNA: TGTGCCAGCAGTTATAGCGGGGGGGCGGCAGATACGCAGTATTTT.

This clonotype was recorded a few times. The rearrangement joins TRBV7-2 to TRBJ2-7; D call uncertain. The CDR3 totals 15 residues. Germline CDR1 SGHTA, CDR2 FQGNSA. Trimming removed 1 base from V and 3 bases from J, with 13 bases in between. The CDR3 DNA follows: TGTGCCAGCAGCTTAGGGGCCCGGCCTCTCTACGAGCAGTACTTC. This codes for CASSLGARPLYEQYF.

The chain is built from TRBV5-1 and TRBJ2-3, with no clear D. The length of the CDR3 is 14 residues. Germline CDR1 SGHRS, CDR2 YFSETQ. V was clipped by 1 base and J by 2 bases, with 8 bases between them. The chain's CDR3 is CASSLLQSTDTQYF. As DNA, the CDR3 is TGCGCCAGCAGCTTGCTCCAGTCCACAGATACGCAGTATTTT. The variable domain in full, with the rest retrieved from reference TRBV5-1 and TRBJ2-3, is KAGVTQTPRYLIKTRGQQVTLSCSPISGHRSVSWYQQTPGQGLQFLFEYFSETQRNKGNFPGRFSGRQFSNSRSEMNVSTLELGDSALYLCASSLLQSTDTQYFGPGTRLTVL.

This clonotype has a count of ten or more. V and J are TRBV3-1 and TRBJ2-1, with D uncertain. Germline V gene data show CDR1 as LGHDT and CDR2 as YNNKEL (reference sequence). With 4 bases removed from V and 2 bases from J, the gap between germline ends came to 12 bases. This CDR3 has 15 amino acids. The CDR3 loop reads CASSPPKAAYNEQFF. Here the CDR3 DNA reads TGTGCCAGCAGCCCCCCCAAGGCGGCCTACAATGAGCAGTTCTTC.